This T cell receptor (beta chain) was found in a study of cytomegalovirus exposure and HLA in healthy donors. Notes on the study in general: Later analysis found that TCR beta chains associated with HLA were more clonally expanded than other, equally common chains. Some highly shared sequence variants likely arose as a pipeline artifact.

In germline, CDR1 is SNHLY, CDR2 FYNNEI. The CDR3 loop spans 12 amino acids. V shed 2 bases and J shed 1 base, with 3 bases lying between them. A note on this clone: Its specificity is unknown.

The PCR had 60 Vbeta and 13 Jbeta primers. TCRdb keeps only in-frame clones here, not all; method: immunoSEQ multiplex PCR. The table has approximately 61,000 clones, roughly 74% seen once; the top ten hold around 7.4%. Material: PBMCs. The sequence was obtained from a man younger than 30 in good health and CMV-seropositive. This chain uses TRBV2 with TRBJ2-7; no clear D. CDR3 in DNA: TGTGCCAGCAGTGAATCTTCCTACGAGCAGTACTTC. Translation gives CASSESSYEQYF.